The clone carrying this T cell receptor (beta chain) was found many times. What it binds is unknown. The CDR3 is made up of 12 amino acids. Trimming took 3 bases from V and 5 from J, leaving 7 bases between them. Germline assignment: CDR1 SEHNR and CDR2 FQNEAQ (reference sequence). This specimen belongs to a study of read filtering for tumor transcriptome and immune sequencing. Study-level background: Whole-transcriptome libraries were prepared after DNase treatment.

Molecular barcoded adaptors covering alpha/delta and beta/gamma chains were used on approximately 400 ng RNA. Each CDR3 protein is one row after TCRdb ran MiXCR on the reads. Here the sample spans under 150,000 distinct CDR3 sequences, about 13% being singletons. General study points: Even smaller IR-seq throughput identified most shared clonotypes. IR-seq and RNA-seq agreed better without single-read clonotypes.

This clonotype was sampled from a donor aged 40 or older with multiple myeloma. The V and J genes are TRBV7-9 and TRBJ1-1, with TRBD1 as a possible D gene (5 bases). Sequencing was carried out using a population of CD138-negative cells sorted from bone marrow. The CDR3 nucleotides are TGTGCCAGCAGCTTCAGGGAAACTGAAGCTTTCTTT. Translating gives CASSFRETEAFF.